This T cell receptor (beta chain) was profiled in a study of T cells after yellow fever vaccination (dated by TCRdb to about 2019). Context from the whole study: The SMART-Seq v4 Ultra Low Input RNA kit was used to prepare libraries from fractions with low cell numbers. Two healthy male donors, one aged 18 to 30 and one aged 30 to 39 years, made up the cohort. Bulk PBMC replicates and cell subsets were isolated from blood drawn at multiple timepoints before and after both primary and secondary immunization. To follow T-cell clones before and after primary and booster YFV17D yellow fever vaccination, bulk TCR alpha and beta repertoires were sequenced over time.

Many counts were recorded for this clonotype. Its cognate antigen has yet to be identified. Per-base qualities were not stored, and no clone one base away is much larger. TCR cDNA was synthesized by 5'RACE template switching, which introduced a universal primer site and unique molecular identifiers. cDNA synthesis was primed from both the TCR alpha and TCR beta constant segments. Library amplification involved two PCR steps, and the second step added sample barcodes and sequencing adapters. Libraries were sequenced on Illumina HiSeq 2500 (2x100 bp) or NovaSeq (2x150 bp). The published analysis was carried out like this. Demultiplexing of reads and collapsing into UMI consensus sequences were performed with MIGEC, and V(D)J alignment was carried out with MiXCR. Vaccine-responding clonotypes were defined with edgeR using replicate PBMC samples, requiring FDR below 0.01 and a log2 fold change above 5 up to day 15. Bulk clonotypes were assigned CD4 or CD8 identity according to which sequenced CD4 or CD8 repertoire held them at higher abundance. The raw public reads went through TCRdb reprocessing: fastp at Q25, MiXCR clone calling, in-frame beta chains kept. When rows share a CDR3 protein, they turn into one entry using the most common DNA and genes. TCRdb, not the authors, supplied the V and J calls. Present in this sample are hundreds of thousands of distinct CDR3 sequences, roughly 8.7% of which were seen just once. The biggest ten clones account for roughly 18% of the sample.

Reading the germline V gene gives CDR1 SNHLY and CDR2 FYNNEI. From the cysteine up to the phenylalanine, the CDR3 has a length of 11 residues. Only the CDR3 part of the read is kept: 33 bases, read in frame from the first base. V loses 5 bases of germline sequence and J loses 5 bases, and the interval between the two ends is 7 bases. Per the publication, the treatment or condition label means: live attenuated yellow fever vaccine strain. At every blood-draw timepoint, two biological replicates of bulk PBMCs were collected. PBMCs were isolated from peripheral blood using a standard Ficoll-Paque protocol. RNA was extracted with TriZol from bulk PBMCs, CD4 and CD8 fractions, and dextramer-positive and dextramer-negative fractions. Points the paper makes about the study in general: The secondary T-cell response was found to be weaker but faster than the primary response, with a peak reached on day 5 rather than on day 15. Only two donors were included in the study, so the extent to which the findings can be generalized is limited. Most clones expanded after primary vaccination were re-detected after the booster (almost 98% of CD4 and around 88% of CD8), suggesting broad memory maintenance. A small share of clonotypes was detected in both CD4 and CD8 compartments, with the overlap likely arising from convergent recombination. Computational filtering was required because FACS-sorted repertoires could contain abundant contaminating clonotypes from the bulk population.

The TCR sequence derives from a man aged 18 to 30 who received the YFV17D yellow fever vaccine. Sequencing used PBMCs, obtained on the day of the first yellow fever vaccination. The V and J genes are TRBV2 and TRBJ2-7; the D segment cannot be called with confidence. The CDR3 protein: CASSYVDEQYF. In nucleotide form, the sequence is TGTGCCAGCAGTTATGTGGACGAGCAGTACTTC. This CDR3, with the reference TRBV2 and TRBJ2-7 proteins standing in past its ends, gives the full variable domain EPEVTQTPSHQVTQMGQEVILRCVPISNHLYFYWYRQILGQKVEFLVSFYNNEISEKSEIFDDQFSVERPDGSNFTLKIRSTKLEDSAMYFCASSYVDEQYFGPGTRLTVT.